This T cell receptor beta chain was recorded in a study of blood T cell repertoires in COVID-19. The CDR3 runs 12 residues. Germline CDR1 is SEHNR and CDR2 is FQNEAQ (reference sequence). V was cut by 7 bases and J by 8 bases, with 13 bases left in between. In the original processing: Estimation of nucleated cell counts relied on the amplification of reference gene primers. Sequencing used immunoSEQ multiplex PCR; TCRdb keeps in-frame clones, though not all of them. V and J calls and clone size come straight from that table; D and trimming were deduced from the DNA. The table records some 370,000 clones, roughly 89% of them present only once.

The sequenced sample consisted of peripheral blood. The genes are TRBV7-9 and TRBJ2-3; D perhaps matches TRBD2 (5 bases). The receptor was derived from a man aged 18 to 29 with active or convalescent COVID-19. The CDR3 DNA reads TGTGCCAGCACCCCGGGGTTAGGTACGCAGTATTTT. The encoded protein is CASTPGLGTQYF.